One TCR beta chain is described in this entry. Its antigen is currently unknown. A read error may produce the germline difference seen at one junction end. This sample was included in a study of metastatic and nonmetastatic thyroid tumors. Turning to the study itself: From malignant and benign thyroid patients, repertoires in blood and in tumor or nodule tissue were compared.

Thyroid surgery was performed in patients who had received no treatment beforehand. In the authors' methods: What underpinned the distant-metastasis classifier for papillary thyroid cancer was the set of CDR3 differences across clinicopathological groups. Using MiXCR, TCRdb reanalyzed the PCR reads. TCRdb assigned the V and J calls; the authors' analysis was not used. The sample lists approximately 70,000 clones, roughly 18% occurring once. The study's findings and limits: Compared with benign nodules, malignant thyroid tumors were reported to have significantly higher TCR beta diversity in both blood and tumor.

Sequencing was carried out using blood. The clonotype comes from a female donor with papillary thyroid cancer or a benign thyroid nodule (not recorded which). Some clones in this sample may be carry-over from other donors' samples.

CDR3 loop: CASSQEFGRGDGHTF. As DNA, the CDR3 is TGTGCCAGCAGCCAAGAGTTCGGCAGGGGGGATGGCCACACCTTC. V and J are TRBV3-1 and TRBJ1-2, with 7 bases fitting TRBD1. The CDR3 length is 15 residues. Germline values: CDR1 LGHDT, CDR2 YNNKEL (reference sequence). Using reference TRBV3-1 and TRBJ1-2 for the parts outside the CDR3, the full variable domain is DTAVSQTPKYLVTQMGNDKSIKCEQNLGHDTMYWYKQDSKKFLKIMFSYNNKELIINETVPNRFSPKSPDKAHLNLHINSLELGDSAVYFCASSQEFGRGDGHTFGSGTRLTVV.